These 10 T cell receptor beta chains were sequenced from one sample in a study of T cells after yellow fever vaccination. Each CDR3 protein gets one entry after TCRdb re-called the 5' RACE reads with MiXCR. The sample has 500,000 to 650,000 distinct CDR3 sequences; around 12% are singletons. The sequenced sample was PBMCs, obtained on the day of the yellow fever booster vaccination. The receptors were sampled from a man aged 25-45 years who received the YFV17D yellow fever vaccine.

The rearrangement joins TRBV7-2 to TRBJ1-3; D possibly corresponds to TRBD1 (5 bases). Trimming removed 3 bases at V and 0 bases at J, with 9 bases between. This CDR3 region has 15 residues. Germline V gene sequence: CDR1 SGHTA, CDR2 FQGNSA. Here the CDR3 DNA reads TGTGCCAGCAGCTTTGACACAGGCTCTGGAAACACCATATATTTT. It specifies CASSFDTGSGNTIYF.

V usage is TRBV7-2 and J usage is TRBJ1-5, with 8 bases lining up with TRBD1. CDR3 length: 15 amino acids. V was pared by 5 bases and J by 5 bases, with 8 bases of the junction left unmatched. CDR1 SGHTA and CDR2 FQGNSA come from the germline V gene. This CDR3 reads CASSAWTGFDQPQHF. The CDR3 region has the DNA TGTGCCAGCAGCGCCTGGACAGGGTTTGATCAGCCCCAGCATTTT.

The CDR3 DNA sequence: TGTGCCAGCAGCTTACCTGGACTAGCCGGTAATGAGCAGTACTTC. Translation gives CASSLPGLAGNEQYF. The chain uses TRBV7-9 and TRBJ2-7, with 8 bases fitting TRBD2. The CDR3 consists of 15 residues. Germline CDR1 is SEHNR and CDR2 is FQNEAQ (reference sequence). Germline trimming cut 2 bases from V and 7 bases from J; bases unmatched to any gene: 10.

This clonotype occurred a few times. The chain has TRBV20-1 and TRBJ2-5, with 12 bases fitting TRBD2. The CDR3 is made up of 15 amino acids. The germline gives CDR1 DFQATT, CDR2 SNEGSKA (reference sequence). Trimming removed 5 bases from V and 5 bases from J; junction bases left unmatched: 9. The CDR3 region is CSADTASGRGETQYF. The CDR3, as DNA: TGCAGTGCTGACACGGCTAGCGGGAGGGGGGAGACCCAGTACTTC.

This chain connects TRBV10-1 to TRBJ2-1; TRBD2 aligns across 8 bases. The germline V gene encodes CDR1 WNHNN and CDR2 SYGVQD (reference sequence). With 3 bases clipped from V and 4 bases from J, the junction kept 11 bases outside the gene matches. The CDR3 runs 17 residues. CDR3 sequence (DNA): TGCGCCAGCAGTGATGGGCAAATTGCGGGAGGTTACAATGAGCAGTTCTTC. Its translation: CASSDGQIAGGYNEQFF.

There are a few counts of this clonotype. J is TRBJ2-3 and V is TRBV29-1; D is ambiguous. Germline loops: CDR1 SQVTM, CDR2 ANQGSEA. This CDR3 has 15 residues. V was cut by 3 bases and J by 1 base, with 14 bases left in between. CDR3 in amino acids: CSVEGSALGTDTQYF. CDR3 DNA sequence: TGCAGCGTTGAGGGATCCGCCCTGGGCACAGATACGCAGTATTTT.

This clonotype was picked up a small number of times. The chain has TRBV20-1 and TRBJ1-2; TRBD1 agrees at 10 bases. This CDR3 has 14 amino acids. The germline V gene encodes CDR1 DFQATT and CDR2 SNEGSKA (reference sequence). The ends lost 8 bases at V and 7 bases at J; junction bases unmatched: 13. Here the CDR3 reads CSSPTTGQGSGYTF. For the CDR3, the DNA is TGCAGTTCCCCGACGACGGGACAGGGGTCTGGCTACACCTTC.

The chain combines TRBV10-2 with TRBJ2-7; no clear D. V shed 0 bases and J shed 3 bases, with 3 bases lying between them. The CDR3 spans 12 residues. In germline, CDR1 is WSHSY, CDR2 SAAADI. CDR3 nucleotides: TGCGCCAGCAGTGAGTCGGTCTACGAGCAGTACTTC. Protein: CASSESVYEQYF.

This clonotype has only a few counts. The chain has TRBV25-1 and TRBJ1-5; 9 nucleotides line up with TRBD1. The CDR3 is 15 residues long. V trimming: 2 bases; J trimming: 9 bases; junction bases outside the gene matches: 8. The germline CDR1 and CDR2 sequences are MGHDK and SYGVNS. The CDR3 region is CASSEGTGTTWPQHF. CDR3 nucleotide sequence: TGTGCCAGCAGTGAAGGGACAGGGACCACATGGCCCCAGCATTTT.

V is TRBV20-1 and J is TRBJ2-5; D is uncertain. This CDR3 is built from 13 residues. Trimming took off 0 bases at V and 6 bases at J, with 11 bases between the two ends. CDR1 and CDR2 (germline): DFQATT, SNEGSKA (reference sequence). This chain's CDR3 is CSARDGQVKTQYF. The CDR3 bases are TGCAGTGCTAGAGACGGCCAGGTGAAGACCCAGTACTTC.